These 24 T cell receptor beta chains came from one sample sequenced in a study of OX40 agonist ivuxolimab in advanced cancers. Profiled with immunoSEQ multiplex PCR; TCRdb holds only in-frame clones, not every one. The top ten clones hold 2.2% of a sample with fewer than 85,000 clones, approximately 90% of them seen once. This specimen consisted of CD4+ or CD8+ T cells sorted from blood, obtained in a trial of the OX40 agonist ivuxolimab. Source of these receptors: an adult with an advanced solid tumor such as melanoma, head and neck, liver or kidney cancer.

The sample holds a few counts of this clone. The V gene is TRBV18, the J gene TRBJ1-6; D might be TRBD1 (5 bases). The CDR3 consists of 15 residues. Germline loops: CDR1 KGHSH, CDR2 LQKENI. V was shortened by 3 bases and J by 9 bases, with 15 bases between the two germline ends. CDR3: CASSPGPTGGSPLHF. Here the CDR3 DNA reads TGTGCCAGCTCACCGGGGCCAACTGGCGGTTCACCCCTCCACTTT.

A few counts support this clone. This sequence joins TRBV28 and TRBJ1-5, with no clear D. This CDR3 has 12 residues. V was clipped by 4 bases and J by 3 bases, with 4 bases between them. Looked up from germline, CDR1 is MDHEN and CDR2 is SYDVKM. The CDR3, as DNA: TGTGCCAGCAGTTGGGTCAATCAGCCCCAGCATTTT. Its translation is CASSWVNQPQHF.

The J gene is TRBJ1-3, the V gene TRBV7-2; no definite D call. The V gene lost 6 bases and the J gene lost 0 bases, with 12 bases spanning the gap. The CDR3 length is 15 residues. Germline assignment: CDR1 SGHTA and CDR2 FQGNSA. The CDR3 DNA reads TGTGCCAGCAGGACCCCGGGAGACTCTGGAAACACCATATATTTT. Encoded protein: CASRTPGDSGNTIYF.

This chain uses TRBV7-3 with TRBJ2-2; 9 nucleotides align to TRBD2. CDR3 length: 16 amino acids. J gave up 0 bases and V 5 bases, and 4 bases lay outside the gene matches. CDR1 and CDR2 from the germline V gene are SGHTA and FQGTGA. The CDR3 protein is CASSRSGGTNTGELFF. CDR3 nucleotide sequence: TGTGCCAGCAGCCGAAGCGGGGGGACGAACACCGGGGAGCTGTTTTTT.

This clone was seen more than once but under ten times. The J gene is TRBJ2-5, the V gene TRBV11-2; no definite D call. The CDR3 covers 12 residues. V was clipped by 2 bases and J by 0 bases, with 1 base between them. CDR1 is SGHAT, CDR2 FQNNGV, per germline. DNA of the CDR3: TGTGCCAGCAGCTTAAACCAAGAGACCCAGTACTTC. Protein product: CASSLNQETQYF. The full variable domain, its missing parts supplied by reference TRBV11-2 and TRBJ2-5, is EAGVAQSPRYKIIEKRQSVAFWCNPISGHATLYWYQQILGQGPKLLIQFQNNGVVDDSQLPKDRFSAERLKGVDSTLKIQPAKLEDSAVYLCASSLNQETQYFGPGTRLLVL.

This chain uses TRBV6-5 with TRBJ1-4; D unresolved. The CDR3 contains 13 residues. Trimming removed 1 base at V and 3 bases at J, with 3 bases between. Per germline, CDR1 MNHEY and CDR2 SVGAGI. The CDR3 sequence is CASSYFPNEKLFF. DNA of the CDR3: TGTGCCAGCAGTTACTTCCCTAATGAAAAACTGTTTTTT.

This sequence joins TRBV28 and TRBJ1-6; 11 positions match TRBD1. CDR1 is MDHEN and CDR2 is SYDVKM in the germline V gene. V was clipped by 4 bases and J by 9 bases; unmatched bases: 5. This CDR3 has 15 amino acids. DNA for the CDR3: TGTGCCAGCAGTTCGGACAGGGGGCGGGGTTCACCCCTCCACTTT. Residues: CASSSDRGRGSPLHF. Filled out from reference TRBV28 and TRBJ1-6, the complete variable domain reads DVKVTQSSRYLVKRTGEKVFLECVQDMDHENMFWYRQDPGLGLRLIYFSYDVKMKEKGDIPEGYSVSREKKERFSLILESASTNQTSMYLCASSSDRGRGSPLHFGNGTRLTVT.

The V call is TRBV28, the J call TRBJ1-4; TRBD1 aligns across 7 bases. The germline gives CDR1 MDHEN, CDR2 SYDVKM. Trimming at V came to 6 bases and at J to 1 base, leaving 5 bases not matched to a gene. The CDR3 totals 15 residues. The CDR3 DNA is TGTGCCAGCAGAACAGGGGCCGTAACTAATGAAAAACTGTTTTTT. It yields the protein CASRTGAVTNEKLFF.

J is TRBJ2-2 and V is TRBV13, with D perhaps matching TRBD1 (5 bases). The germline gives CDR1 PRHDT, CDR2 FYEKMQ (reference sequence). This CDR3 is built from 15 residues. Trimming stripped 7 bases from V and 3 bases from J, with 15 bases between. CDR3 residues: CASKRGEVDTGELFF. CDR3 nucleotides: TGTGCCAGCAAAAGGGGCGAGGTGGACACCGGGGAGCTGTTTTTT.

The chain recombines TRBV18 with TRBJ2-3, with no clear D. This CDR3 is 14 amino acids long. The germline gives CDR1 KGHSH, CDR2 LQKENI. V was clipped by 1 base and J by 1 base, with 6 bases between them. In DNA form, the CDR3 reads TGTGCCAGCTCACCACTTCCGGGCACAGATACGCAGTATTTT. It yields the protein CASSPLPGTDTQYF.

This clone was seen a single time. V is TRBV28 and J is TRBJ1-4, with TRBD1 matching over 8 bases. After removal of 1 base from V and 14 bases from J, the junction contained 15 bases not matched to a gene. Germline assignment: CDR1 MDHEN and CDR2 SYDVKM. The CDR3 consists of 16 residues. The CDR3 is CASSLSWTGTGHRLFF. CDR3 nucleotides: TGTGCCAGCAGTTTATCCTGGACAGGGACGGGTCACAGGCTGTTTTTT.

The chain joins TRBV5-1 to TRBJ1-2; D remains ambiguous. This CDR3 has 11 residues. Germline CDR1 reads SGHRS; CDR2 reads YFSETQ. V shed 0 bases and J shed 7 bases, with 4 bases lying between them. The CDR3 is CASSLEGGYTF. The CDR3 DNA follows: TGCGCCAGCAGCTTGGAGGGTGGCTACACCTTC. Full variable domain (missing parts from reference TRBV5-1 and TRBJ1-2): KAGVTQTPRYLIKTRGQQVTLSCSPISGHRSVSWYQQTPGQGLQFLFEYFSETQRNKGNFPGRFSGRQFSNSRSEMNVSTLELGDSALYLCASSLEGGYTFGSGTRLTVV.

J is TRBJ1-2 and V is TRBV7-2, with D perhaps TRBD1 (6 bases). CDR1 and CDR2 from the germline V gene are SGHTA and FQGNSA. The CDR3 spans 16 residues. The V gene lost 2 bases and the J gene lost 4 bases, with 17 bases spanning the gap. CDR3 coding DNA: TGTGCCAGCAGCTTATACGCGACGGGGGGCGGCTATGGCTACACCTTC. Translated: CASSLYATGGGYGYTF. The full variable domain, its missing parts supplied by reference TRBV7-2 and TRBJ1-2, is GAGVSQSPSNKVTEKGKDVELRCDPISGHTALYWYRQSLGQGLEFLIYFQGNSAPDKSGLPSDRFSAERTGGSVSTLTIQRTQQEDSAVYLCASSLYATGGGYGYTFGSGTRLTVV.

The gene calls are TRBV28 and TRBJ1-5; 9 bases map to TRBD1. There are 14 residues in the CDR3. V lost 10 bases, J lost 5 bases, and 9 bases stayed unmatched. Germline V gene sequence: CDR1 MDHEN, CDR2 SYDVKM. The chain's CDR3 is CAINGQGLYQPQHF. CDR3 DNA: TGTGCCATCAACGGACAGGGGCTCTATCAGCCCCAGCATTTT.

The CDR3 protein is CASSLQKAGLYQETQYF. CDR3 nucleotide sequence: TGTGCCAGCAGCTTACAAAAAGCGGGGCTGTACCAAGAGACCCAGTACTTC. V usage is TRBV11-3 and J usage is TRBJ2-5, with 7 bases fitting TRBD2. This CDR3 region has 17 residues. Unmatched junction bases numbered 9, after V lost 2 bases and J lost 0 bases. Germline loops: CDR1 SGHNT, CDR2 YENEEA. The complete variable domain, with remaining parts taken from reference TRBV11-3 and TRBJ2-5, reads EAGVVQSPRYKIIEKKQPVAFWCNPISGHNTLYWYLQNLGQGPELLIRYENEEAVDDSQLPKDRFSAERLKGVDSTLKIQPAELGDSAVYLCASSLQKAGLYQETQYFGPGTRLLVL.

The genes are TRBV29-1 and TRBJ2-7; D is unresolved. The CDR3 contains 11 residues. V lost 3 bases and J lost 0, with 3 bases in between. Germline assignment: CDR1 SQVTM and CDR2 ANQGSEA. CDR3 region: CSVERSYEQYF. The CDR3 DNA sequence: TGCAGCGTTGAGCGCTCCTACGAGCAGTACTTC.

This clone has only one observation. The chain combines TRBV7-9 with TRBJ2-4, with a tentative D call TRBD2 (6 bases). From germline, CDR1 is SEHNR and CDR2 FQNEAQ (reference sequence). CDR3 size: 14 residues. The V end was cut by 1 base, the J end by 8 bases, with 12 bases between. CDR3 sequence (DNA): TGTGCCAGCAGCTTAGAGTTACAGCGGGACATTCAGTACTTC. This sequence encodes CASSLELQRDIQYF.

Turning to this clone: The same CDR3 arises from other DNA sequences in this sample as well. The chain links TRBV4-2 to TRBJ1-3; D is ambiguous. Germline V lookup: CDR1 LGHNA, CDR2 YNFKEQ. Deletions cut 1 base from V and 2 bases from J, with 9 bases between. This CDR3 contains 15 residues. CDR3 sequence: CASSQVTGAGNTIYF. CDR3 in DNA: TGTGCCAGCAGCCAAGTAACTGGGGCTGGAAACACCATATATTTT.

A single count supports this clone. The chain carries TRBV6-5 and TRBJ1-1; TRBD1 matches at 7 bases. Per the germline V gene, CDR1 is MNHEY and CDR2 is SVGAGI. V lost 2 bases and J lost 9; bases outside the gene matches: 6. The CDR3 is made up of 13 amino acids. CDR3 amino acids: CASSYPGTAQAFF. CDR3 DNA: TGTGCCAGCAGTTACCCCGGGACAGCCCAAGCTTTCTTT.

This chain uses TRBV25-1 with TRBJ1-3; D is undetermined. The germline V gene has CDR1 MGHDK and CDR2 SYGVNS. The CDR3 sequence is 15 residues long. V was shortened by 1 base and J by 2 bases, with 9 bases between the two germline ends. This chain's CDR3 is CASSESQNTGNTIYF. The CDR3 region has the DNA TGTGCCAGCAGTGAATCCCAGAACACTGGAAACACCATATATTTT.

V is TRBV7-2 and J is TRBJ2-1; D perhaps matches TRBD1 (6 bases). The CDR3 is 14 residues long. CDR1 and CDR2 from the germline V gene are SGHTA and FQGNSA. V was shortened by 7 bases and J by 5 bases, with 15 bases between the two germline ends. In DNA, the CDR3 is TGTGCCAGCATTGGACAGTTAACACACAATGAGCAGTTCTTC. Amino acid sequence: CASIGQLTHNEQFF.

This chain connects TRBV11-3 to TRBJ2-2, with 7 bases fitting TRBD2. J lost 4 bases, V lost 11 bases, and 7 bases had no gene match. CDR3 length equals 13 residues. CDR1 SGHNT and CDR2 YENEEA come from the germline V gene. CDR3 in amino acids: CARGGAGTGELFF. CDR3 nucleotides: TGTGCCCGGGGAGGGGCGGGCACCGGGGAGCTGTTTTTT.

The genes are TRBV7-8 and TRBJ2-5; a possible D gene is TRBD2 (6 bases). V was cut by 6 bases and J by 4 bases, with 18 bases left in between. The CDR3 has 15 residues. Germline loops: CDR1 SGHVS, CDR2 FQNEAQ. The CDR3 sequence is CASSQRGNPIETQYF. In DNA, the CDR3 is TGTGCCAGCAGTCAACGGGGGAACCCAATAGAGACCCAGTACTTC.

The count of this clone is one. V and J are TRBV9 and TRBJ2-1; 11 bases map to TRBD1. J lost 6 bases, V lost 1 base, and 6 bases had no gene match. The CDR3 totals 16 residues. From germline, CDR1 is SGDLS and CDR2 YYNGEE. The CDR3 coding sequence is TGTGCCAGCAGCGTATATGGACAGGGGGCGGTCAATGAGCAGTTCTTC. Its translation is CASSVYGQGAVNEQFF.